The sequence of this T cell receptor (beta chain) was determined in a study of OX40 agonist ivuxolimab in advanced cancers. The germline V gene encodes CDR1 SGHRS and CDR2 YFSETQ. The trim removed 5 bases at V and 4 bases at J, leaving 7 bases unmatched. The CDR3 covers 15 residues. Sequencing was performed with immunoSEQ multiplex PCR; in TCRdb, only in-frame clones are kept and a portion is missing. This table holds around 67,000 clones, approximately 84% found once. The sequence came from an adult with an advanced solid tumor such as melanoma, head and neck, liver or kidney cancer. This specimen was CD4+ or CD8+ T cells sorted from blood, taken in a trial of the OX40 agonist ivuxolimab. This rearrangement joins TRBV5-1 to TRBJ2-5, with 11 bases aligning to TRBD2. CDR3: CASRLLAGGRETQYF. In DNA, the CDR3 is TGCGCCAGCAGACTGCTAGCGGGGGGTCGAGAGACCCAGTACTTC. The whole variable domain, filled in from reference TRBV5-1 and TRBJ2-5, reads KAGVTQTPRYLIKTRGQQVTLSCSPISGHRSVSWYQQTPGQGLQFLFEYFSETQRNKGNFPGRFSGRQFSNSRSEMNVSTLELGDSALYLCASRLLAGGRETQYFGPGTRLLVL.